This TCR beta chain was identified during a study of blood T cell repertoires in COVID-19 (dated by TCRdb to the early 2020s). Concerning the study at large: Recovered participants in ImmuneRACE Cohort 3 were defined by two consecutive negative NP/OP PCR tests, clearance by a healthcare professional, or resolution of symptoms. Samples covering the acute and convalescent phases of COVID-19 were provided by collaborators in the United States, Italy and Spain. The repertoires were released in a freely available public database intended as a resource for research on the immune response to SARS-CoV-2. Where available, HLA class I and class II types were obtained from metadata supplied by the sample provider rather than from assay-based typing. A de-identified subject ID, COVID-19 status, age in years and sex were almost always included in the sample metadata. Samples came from the ongoing ImmuneRACE study (first 160 participants) plus 1,254 subjects from 6 global collaborators. The prospective study material was composed of cDNA or gDNA derived from T cells, B-cell-depleted T cells, or PBMCs. The dataset comprised deeply sampled blood TCRbeta repertoires from subjects exposed to, actively infected with, or recovered from COVID-19. The paper's findings and limits, for the study overall: How much clinical and demographic metadata was included differed by source and by participant, and the metadata was provided uncurated.

In the prospective study, participants were roughly 18 to 100 years old, resided in 24 geographic areas of the United States, and were enrolled through a virtual design. Cohort assignment in the prospective study relied on participant-reported clinical history from a screening survey and a study questionnaire. Mobile phlebotomists in the prospective study collected whole blood, serum and a nasopharyngeal or oropharyngeal swab from every participant. Prospective study participants could optionally give additional blood draws and questionnaires over a roughly 2-month period. Before DNA extraction, blood samples from the prospective study were shipped at room temperature or frozen. Concerning this clone: No cognate antigen has been identified for it. Base qualities are missing; no much larger clone stands one base away.

Trimming takes 5 bases off V and 4 bases off J; junction bases not matched to a gene: 6. The CDR3 measures 15 amino acids from cysteine to phenylalanine. CDR3 DNA only is kept here, 45 bases in frame from base 1. CDR1 MNHEY and CDR2 SMNVEV were looked up in the germline V gene (reference sequence). TCRbeta CDR3 regions were amplified from genomic DNA using the immunoSEQ Assay, a bias-controlled multiplex PCR. Per the original workflow: Nucleated cell counts per sample were estimated from amplification of reference gene primers within the assay. To quantify the absolute abundance of each unique TCRbeta CDR3 rearrangement, sequence reads were collapsed and filtered. Productive Simpson clonality was computed per sample as the square root of Simpson's diversity index over productive rearrangements. TCRdb took this table from immuneACCESS and kept in-frame rearrangements with V and J called. Such tables lack part of the clones; where checked against another copy, unresolved V genes explain under half of the gap, and the rest is unexplained. That table gives V, J and clone size, and the DNA gave D and trimming. The sample has around 140,000 clones on record, over 75% of them singletons. Under 4.5% of the sample is held by the ten biggest clonotypes.

The TCR originated in a man aged 50-59 years in a cohort exposed to, infected with or recovered from COVID-19 (not recorded which). The sample was PBMCs or T cells enriched from blood (not recorded which). The chain couples TRBV27 to TRBJ2-1; TRBD1 matches 9 bases in the middle. CDR3 region: CASSGGTGRYNEQFF. The DNA is as follows: TGTGCCAGCAGTGGAGGGACAGGGAGATACAATGAGCAGTTCTTC.